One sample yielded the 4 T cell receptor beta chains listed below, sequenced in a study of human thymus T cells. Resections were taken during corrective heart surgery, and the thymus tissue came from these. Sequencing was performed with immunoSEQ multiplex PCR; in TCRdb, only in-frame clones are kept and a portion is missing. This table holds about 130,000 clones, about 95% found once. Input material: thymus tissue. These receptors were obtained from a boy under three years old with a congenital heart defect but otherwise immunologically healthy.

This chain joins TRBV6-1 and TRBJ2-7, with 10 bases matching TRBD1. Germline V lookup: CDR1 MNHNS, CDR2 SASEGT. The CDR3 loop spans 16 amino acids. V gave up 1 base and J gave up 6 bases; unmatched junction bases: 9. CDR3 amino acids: CASSEDRDRGRGEQYF. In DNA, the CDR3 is TGTGCCAGCAGTGAAGATCGGGACAGGGGCAGGGGCGAGCAGTACTTC.

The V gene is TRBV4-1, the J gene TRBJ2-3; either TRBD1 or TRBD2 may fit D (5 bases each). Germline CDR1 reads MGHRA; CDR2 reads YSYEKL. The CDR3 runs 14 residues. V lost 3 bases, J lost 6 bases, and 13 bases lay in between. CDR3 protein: CASSHPWGSDTQYF. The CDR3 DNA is TGCGCCAGCAGCCACCCTTGGGGGTCCGATACGCAGTATTTT.

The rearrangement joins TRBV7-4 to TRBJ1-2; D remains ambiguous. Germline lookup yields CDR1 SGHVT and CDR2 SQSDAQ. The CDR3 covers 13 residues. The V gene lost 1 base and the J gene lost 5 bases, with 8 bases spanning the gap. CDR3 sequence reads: CASSLGEGYGYTF. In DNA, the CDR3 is TGTGCCAGCAGCTTAGGGGAGGGATATGGCTACACCTTC.

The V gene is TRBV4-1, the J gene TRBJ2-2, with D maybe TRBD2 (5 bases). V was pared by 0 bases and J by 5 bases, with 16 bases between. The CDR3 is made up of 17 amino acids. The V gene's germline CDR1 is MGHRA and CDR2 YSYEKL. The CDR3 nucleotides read TGCGCCAGCAGCCAAGAGGGAGCCTCTGGGCGGACCGGGGAGCTGTTTTTT. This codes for CASSQEGASGRTGELFF.